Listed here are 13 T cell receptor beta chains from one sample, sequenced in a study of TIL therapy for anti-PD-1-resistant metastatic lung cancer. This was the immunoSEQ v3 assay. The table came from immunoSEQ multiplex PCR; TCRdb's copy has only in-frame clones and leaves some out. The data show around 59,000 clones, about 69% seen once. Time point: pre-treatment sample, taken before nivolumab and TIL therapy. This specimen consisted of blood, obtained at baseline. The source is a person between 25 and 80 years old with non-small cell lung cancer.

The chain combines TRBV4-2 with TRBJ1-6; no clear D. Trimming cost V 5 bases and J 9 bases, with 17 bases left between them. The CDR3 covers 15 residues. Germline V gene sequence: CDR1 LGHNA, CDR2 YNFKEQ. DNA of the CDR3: TGTGCCAGCAGCTTGGATTCGGGCGGAGGTTCACCCCTCCACTTT. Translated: CASSLDSGGGSPLHF.

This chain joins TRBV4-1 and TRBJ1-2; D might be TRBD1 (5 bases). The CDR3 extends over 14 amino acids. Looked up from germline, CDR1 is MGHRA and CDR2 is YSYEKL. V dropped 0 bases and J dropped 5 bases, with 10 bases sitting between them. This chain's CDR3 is CASSQDRARYGYTF. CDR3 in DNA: TGCGCCAGCAGCCAAGACAGGGCGAGGTATGGCTACACCTTC.

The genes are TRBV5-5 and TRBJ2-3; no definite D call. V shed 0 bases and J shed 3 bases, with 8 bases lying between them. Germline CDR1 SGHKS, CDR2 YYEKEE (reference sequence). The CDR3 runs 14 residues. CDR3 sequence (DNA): TGTGCCAGCAGCTTGGCAGTGGGGACAGATACGCAGTATTTT. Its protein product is CASSLAVGTDTQYF.

The CDR3 sequence: CASSYSVGQETQYF. Here the CDR3 DNA reads TGTGCCAGCAGTTACTCAGTAGGCCAAGAGACCCAGTACTTC. The chain has TRBV6-5 and TRBJ2-5; D is unclear. V was trimmed by 0 bases and J by 1 base, leaving 6 bases between them. Per germline, CDR1 MNHEY and CDR2 SVGAGI. The CDR3 is 14 amino acids.

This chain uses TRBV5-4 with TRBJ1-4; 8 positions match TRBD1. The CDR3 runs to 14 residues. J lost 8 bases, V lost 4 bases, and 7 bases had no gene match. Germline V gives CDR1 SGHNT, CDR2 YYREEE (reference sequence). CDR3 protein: CASSRWGTGEKLFF. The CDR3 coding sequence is TGTGCCAGCAGCCGGTGGGGGACAGGAGAAAAACTGTTTTTT.

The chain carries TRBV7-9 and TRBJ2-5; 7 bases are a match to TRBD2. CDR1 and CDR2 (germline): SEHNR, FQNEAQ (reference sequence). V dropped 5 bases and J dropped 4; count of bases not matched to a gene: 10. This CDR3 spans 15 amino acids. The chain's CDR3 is CASSPSGAVRETQYF. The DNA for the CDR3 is TGTGCCAGCAGCCCGAGCGGGGCGGTTCGAGAGACCCAGTACTTC.

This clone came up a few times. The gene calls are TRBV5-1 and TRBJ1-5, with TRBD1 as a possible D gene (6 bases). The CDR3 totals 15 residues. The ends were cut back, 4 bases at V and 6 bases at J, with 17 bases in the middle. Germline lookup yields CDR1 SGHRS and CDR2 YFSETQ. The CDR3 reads CASSLDSGGGQPQHF. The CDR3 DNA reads TGCGCCAGCAGCCTGGACAGCGGCGGGGGTCAGCCCCAGCATTTT.

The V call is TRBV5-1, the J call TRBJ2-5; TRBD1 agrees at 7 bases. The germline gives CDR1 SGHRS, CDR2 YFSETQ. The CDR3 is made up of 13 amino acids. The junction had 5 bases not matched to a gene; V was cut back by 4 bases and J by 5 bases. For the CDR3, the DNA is TGCGCCAGCAGCATTGGGACAGCGGAGACCCAGTACTTC. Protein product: CASSIGTAETQYF. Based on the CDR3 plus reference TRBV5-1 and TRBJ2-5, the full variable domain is KAGVTQTPRYLIKTRGQQVTLSCSPISGHRSVSWYQQTPGQGLQFLFEYFSETQRNKGNFPGRFSGRQFSNSRSEMNVSTLELGDSALYLCASSIGTAETQYFGPGTRLLVL.

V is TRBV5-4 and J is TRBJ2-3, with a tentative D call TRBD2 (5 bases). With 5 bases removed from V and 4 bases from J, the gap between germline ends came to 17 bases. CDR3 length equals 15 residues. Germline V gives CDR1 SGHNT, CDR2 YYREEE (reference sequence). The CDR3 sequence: CASRPGGLKADTQYF. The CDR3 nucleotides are TGTGCCAGCAGACCCGGAGGACTGAAAGCAGATACGCAGTATTTT.

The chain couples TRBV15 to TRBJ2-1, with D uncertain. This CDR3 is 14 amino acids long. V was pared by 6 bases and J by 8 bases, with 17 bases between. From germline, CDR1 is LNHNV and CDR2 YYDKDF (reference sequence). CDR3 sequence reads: CATSTTLVIDEQFF. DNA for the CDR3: TGTGCCACCAGTACCACTCTGGTCATTGATGAGCAGTTCTTC.

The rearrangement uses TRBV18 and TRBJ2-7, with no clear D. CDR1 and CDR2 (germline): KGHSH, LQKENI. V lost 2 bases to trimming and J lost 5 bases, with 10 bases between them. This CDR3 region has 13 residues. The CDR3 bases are TGTGCCAGCTCACCATCCCTCCGTAACGAGCAGTACTTC. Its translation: CASSPSLRNEQYF. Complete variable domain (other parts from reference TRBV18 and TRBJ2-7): NAGVMQNPRHLVRRRGQEARLRCSPMKGHSHVYWYRQLPEEGLKFMVYLQKENIIDESGMPKERFSAEFPKEGPSILRIQQVVRGDSAAYFCASSPSLRNEQYFGPGTRLTVT.

CDR3 region: CASSFDTTSYEQYF. CDR3 in DNA: TGTGCCAGCAGCTTCGACACCACCTCCTACGAGCAGTACTTC. J is TRBJ2-7 and V is TRBV11-3; D unclear. Germline V gene lookup returns CDR1 SGHNT and CDR2 YENEEA. Deletions cut 3 bases from V and 0 bases from J, with 9 bases between. The CDR3 sequence is 14 residues long.

Written as DNA, the CDR3 is TGTGCCAGCAGTTTAGTCGGGGTGAGCCAATACCAGCCCCAGCATTTT. It yields the protein CASSLVGVSQYQPQHF. This chain connects TRBV27 to TRBJ1-5; D is unresolved. The germline CDR1 and CDR2 sequences are MNHEY and SMNVEV (reference sequence). The CDR3 extends over 16 amino acids. Trimming took off 2 bases at V and 7 bases at J, with 18 bases between the two ends.